The 10 T cell receptor beta chains in this list originate from one sample, sequenced in a study of blood T cell repertoires in COVID-19. Only in-frame clones appear in the TCRdb table, and some are missing; sequencing was by immunoSEQ multiplex PCR. The sample consists of over 130,000 clones, around 83% of them appearing once. Sequences were obtained from peripheral blood. These receptors were collected from a man aged 30 to 39 with COVID-19, enrolled during active disease.

The chain carries TRBV11-2 and TRBJ2-7, with TRBD2 matching 13 bases. V gave up 7 bases and J gave up 10 bases; unmatched junction bases: 13. The CDR3 runs 15 residues. Germline V gene sequence: CDR1 SGHAT, CDR2 FQNNGV. Here the CDR3 reads CASNHRLAGGSEQYF. The CDR3 DNA follows: TGTGCCAGCAACCATAGACTAGCGGGGGGAAGTGAACAGTACTTC.

The V gene is TRBV24-1, the J gene TRBJ1-5; 9 nucleotides agree with TRBD1. The V gene's germline CDR1 is KGHDR and CDR2 SFDVKD. With 4 bases clipped from V and 0 bases from J, the junction kept 6 bases outside the gene matches. The CDR3 extends over 17 amino acids. CDR3 residues: CATSEGGQGYSNQPQHF. The DNA for the CDR3 is TGTGCCACCAGTGAGGGAGGACAGGGGTATAGCAATCAGCCCCAGCATTTT.

The genes are TRBV29-1 and TRBJ2-1; 8 nucleotides line up with TRBD2. The ends lost 7 bases at V and 0 bases at J; junction bases unmatched: 17. The length of the CDR3 is 18 residues. The germline CDR1 and CDR2 sequences are SQVTM and ANQGSEA. The CDR3 loop reads CSGLPAGAGYSSYNEQFF. The CDR3 DNA follows: TGCAGCGGATTACCAGCGGGAGCGGGATATAGCTCCTACAATGAGCAGTTCTTC.

The V call is TRBV6-5, the J call TRBJ1-2; a possible D gene is TRBD1 (6 bases). The ends were cut back, 6 bases at V and 7 bases at J, with 15 bases in the middle. The length of the CDR3 is 13 residues. In germline, CDR1 is MNHEY, CDR2 SVGAGI. The CDR3 reads CASRGTGLGGYTF. DNA for the CDR3: TGTGCCAGCAGGGGAACAGGGCTCGGTGGCTACACCTTC.

The J gene is TRBJ1-2, the V gene TRBV27; 10 positions match TRBD1. The CDR3 loop spans 15 amino acids. With 5 bases clipped from V and 4 bases from J, the junction kept 7 bases outside the gene matches. Germline V lookup: CDR1 MNHEY, CDR2 SMNVEV (reference sequence). The CDR3 loop reads CASSTKTGGAYGYTF. For the CDR3, the DNA is TGTGCCAGCAGTACAAAGACAGGGGGCGCCTATGGCTACACCTTC.

The CDR3 loop is CARLRDRAEGNTIYF. The CDR3 nucleotides read TGCGCCAGACTCCGGGACAGGGCAGAGGGAAACACCATATATTTT. The V gene is TRBV10-1, the J gene TRBJ1-3; 9 nucleotides match TRBD1. The germline CDR1 and CDR2 sequences are WNHNN and SYGVQD (reference sequence). The CDR3 covers 15 residues. Losses at the gene ends were 9 bases for V and 4 bases for J; bases not matched to a gene: 10.

The chain recombines TRBV28 with TRBJ1-1, with D unresolved. The germline V gene has CDR1 MDHEN and CDR2 SYDVKM. Trimming removed 3 bases from V and 3 bases from J, with 11 bases in between. This CDR3 is built from 14 residues. The CDR3 DNA is TGTGCCAGCAGTTTGGCCCAGAGGGACACTGAAGCTTTCTTT. It translates to CASSLAQRDTEAFF. Complete variable domain (other parts from reference TRBV28 and TRBJ1-1): DVKVTQSSRYLVKRTGEKVFLECVQDMDHENMFWYRQDPGLGLRLIYFSYDVKMKEKGDIPEGYSVSREKKERFSLILESASTNQTSMYLCASSLAQRDTEAFFGQGTRLTVV.

The table lists this clone with a count of one. V usage is TRBV7-9 and J usage is TRBJ2-1; 9 positions agree with TRBD2. The germline gives CDR1 SEHNR, CDR2 FQNEAQ (reference sequence). Losses at the gene ends were 5 bases for V and 8 bases for J; bases not matched to a gene: 13. This CDR3 region has 16 residues. CDR3 region: CASSPRRLAGIDEQFF. The CDR3, as DNA: TGTGCCAGCAGCCCCCGGAGGCTAGCGGGAATCGATGAGCAGTTCTTC. Based on the CDR3 plus reference TRBV7-9 and TRBJ2-1, the full variable domain is DTGVSQNPRHKITKRGQNVTFRCDPISEHNRLYWYRQTLGQGPEFLTYFQNEAQLEKSRLLSDRFSAERPKGSFSTLEIQRTEQGDSAMYLCASSPRRLAGIDEQFFGPGTRLTVL.

This rearrangement joins TRBV6-2 or TRBV6-3 to TRBJ2-7, with 8 bases matching TRBD2. CDR1 is MNHEY, CDR2 SVGEGT, per germline. The CDR3 covers 13 residues. V shed 4 bases and J 3 bases; nucleotides not matched to a gene: 2. As DNA, the CDR3 is TGTGCCAGCAGTTCAGCGGGGGACTACGAGCAGTACTTC. It translates to CASSSAGDYEQYF.

This rearrangement joins TRBV7-2 to TRBJ2-1; TRBD2 matches at 10 bases. Looked up from germline, CDR1 is SGHTA and CDR2 is FQGNSA. This CDR3 has 15 residues. V was pared by 3 bases and J by 5 bases, with 4 bases of the junction left unmatched. The CDR3 reads CASSFRLAGDNEQFF. The CDR3 nucleotides read TGTGCCAGCAGCTTTAGGCTAGCGGGAGACAATGAGCAGTTCTTC.